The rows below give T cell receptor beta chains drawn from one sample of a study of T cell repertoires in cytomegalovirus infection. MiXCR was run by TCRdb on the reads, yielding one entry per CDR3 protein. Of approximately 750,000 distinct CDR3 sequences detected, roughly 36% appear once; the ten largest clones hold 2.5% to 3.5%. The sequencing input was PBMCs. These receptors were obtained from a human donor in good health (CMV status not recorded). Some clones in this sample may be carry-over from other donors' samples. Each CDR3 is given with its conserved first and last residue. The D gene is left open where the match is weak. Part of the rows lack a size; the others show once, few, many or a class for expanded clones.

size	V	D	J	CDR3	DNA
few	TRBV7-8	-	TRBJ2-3	CASSPSKVGTDTQYF	TGTGCCAGCAGCCCCTCGAAGGTGGGCACAGATACGCAGTATTTT
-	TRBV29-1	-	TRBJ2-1	CSGSGLGYNEQFF	TGCAGCGGTTCGGGGCTGGGCTACAATGAGCAGTTCTTC
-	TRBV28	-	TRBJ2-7	CASSLMGDRSYEQYF	TGTGCCAGCAGTTTAATGGGGGACCGGTCCTACGAGCAGTACTTC
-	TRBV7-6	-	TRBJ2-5	CASSRPERDQETQYF	TGTGCCAGCAGCCGACCCGAGCGGGACCAAGAGACCCAGTACTTC
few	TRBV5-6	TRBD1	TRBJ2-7	CASSRTGHPYEQYF	TGTGCCAGCAGCCGGACAGGCCATCCCTACGAGCAGTACTTC
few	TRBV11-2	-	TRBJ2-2	CASSLTDYTGELFF	TGTGCCAGCAGCTTAACAGATTACACCGGGGAGCTGTTTTTT
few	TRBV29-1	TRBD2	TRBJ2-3	CSVQVPAGGAGDTQYF	TGCAGCGTTCAGGTGCCGGCGGGGGGGGCCGGAGATACGCAGTATTTT
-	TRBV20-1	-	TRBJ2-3	CSASHLDTDTQYF	TGCAGTGCTAGCCACCTCGACACAGATACGCAGTATTTT
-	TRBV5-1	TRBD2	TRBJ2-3	CASSLVQAGSTDTQYF	TGCGCCAGCAGCTTGGTCCAAGCGGGAAGCACAGATACGCAGTATTTT
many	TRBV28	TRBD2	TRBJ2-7	CASSPTATSGSSYEQYF	TGTGCCAGCAGTCCTACCGCAACTAGCGGGAGCTCCTACGAGCAGTACTTC
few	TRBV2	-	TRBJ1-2	CASSALVGYTF	TGTGCCAGCAGTGCCTTGGTCGGCTACACCTTC
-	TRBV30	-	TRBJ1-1	CAWSVRPLTEAFF	TGTGCCTGGAGTGTACGTCCGCTCACTGAAGCTTTCTTT
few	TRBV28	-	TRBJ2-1	CASSTNYNEQFF	TGTGCCAGCAGTACCAACTACAATGAGCAGTTCTTC
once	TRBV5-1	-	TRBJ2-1	CASSPEGSLDEQFF	TGCGCCAGCAGTCCCGAGGGGAGCCTGGATGAGCAGTTCTTC
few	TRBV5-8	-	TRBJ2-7	CASSLRLGVDNEQYF	TGTGCCAGCAGCTTGCGTCTAGGGGTTGACAACGAGCAGTACTTC
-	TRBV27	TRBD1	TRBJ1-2	CASSISTGDRGMYGYTF	TGTGCCAGCAGTATCTCAACCGGGGACAGGGGAATGTATGGCTACACCTTC
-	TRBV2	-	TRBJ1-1	CASSEALLNTEAFF	TGTGCCAGCAGTGAAGCGTTGTTGAACACTGAAGCTTTCTTT
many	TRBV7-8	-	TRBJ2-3	CASSQTRNTDTQYF	TGTGCCAGCAGCCAAACGCGGAACACAGATACGCAGTATTTT
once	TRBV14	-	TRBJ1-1	CASSPRQIYTEAFF	TGTGCCAGCAGCCCCCGACAGATTTACACTGAAGCTTTCTTT
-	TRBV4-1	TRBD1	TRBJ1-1	CASSQVTGANTEAFF	TGCGCCAGCAGCCAAGTCACAGGGGCCAACACTGAAGCTTTCTTT
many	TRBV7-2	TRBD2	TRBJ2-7	CASSPGLAASYEQYF	TGTGCCAGCAGCCCGGGACTAGCGGCCTCCTACGAGCAGTACTTC
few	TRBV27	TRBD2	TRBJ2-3	CASSYSGGEFTDTQYF	TGTGCCAGCAGTTATAGCGGGGGGGAGTTCACAGATACGCAGTATTTT
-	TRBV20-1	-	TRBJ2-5	CSARRGSGETQYF	TGCAGTGCTAGACGAGGGTCCGGGGAGACCCAGTACTTC
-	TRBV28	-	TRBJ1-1	CASRGPGTNTEAFF	TGTGCCAGCAGAGGTCCGGGAACCAACACTGAAGCTTTCTTT
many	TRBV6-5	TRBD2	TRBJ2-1	CASTTLAGAKGNEQFF	TGTGCCAGCACCACCTTAGCGGGAGCAAAGGGCAATGAGCAGTTCTTC
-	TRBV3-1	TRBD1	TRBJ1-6	CASSQTRQGADSPLHF	TGTGCCAGCAGCCAGACCAGACAGGGGGCGGATTCACCCCTCCACTTT
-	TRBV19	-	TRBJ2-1	CASSIDRHNEQFF	TGTGCCAGTAGTATAGACAGGCACAATGAGCAGTTCTTC
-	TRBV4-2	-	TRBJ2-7	CASSQGTEGKGYEQYF	TGTGCCAGCAGCCAAGGGACAGAAGGAAAAGGCTACGAGCAGTACTTC
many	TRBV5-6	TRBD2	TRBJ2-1	CASRLAASGNYYNEQFF	TGTGCCAGCAGATTGGCCGCTAGCGGGAACTACTACAATGAGCAGTTCTTC
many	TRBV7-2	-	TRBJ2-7	CASSLGMYRGSYEQYF	TGTGCCAGCAGCTTAGGGATGTACAGAGGGTCCTACGAGCAGTACTTC
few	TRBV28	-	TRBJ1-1	CASSPVRKLTEAFF	TGTGCCAGCAGTCCCGTTAGGAAGTTGACTGAAGCTTTCTTT
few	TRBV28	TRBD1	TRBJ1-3	CASSSDRGPPSTGNTIYF	TGTGCCAGCAGCTCGGACAGGGGGCCGCCTTCGACTGGAAACACCATATATTTT
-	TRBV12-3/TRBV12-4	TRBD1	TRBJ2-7	CASSPQDRSYEQYF	TGTGCCAGCAGTCCCCAGGACAGGTCCTACGAGCAGTACTTC
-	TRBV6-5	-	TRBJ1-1	CASSYAGQNTEAFF	TGTGCCAGCAGTTACGCAGGGCAGAACACTGAAGCTTTCTTT
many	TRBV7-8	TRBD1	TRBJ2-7	CASSPNPRQGYEQYF	TGTGCCAGCAGCCCCAACCCCCGACAGGGCTACGAGCAGTACTTC
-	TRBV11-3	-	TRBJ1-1	CASSQKGYTEAFF	TGTGCCAGCAGCCAGAAGGGGTACACTGAAGCTTTCTTT
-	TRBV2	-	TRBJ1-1	CASKGGEIIEAFF	TGTGCCAGCAAGGGTGGGGAAATCATTGAAGCTTTCTTT
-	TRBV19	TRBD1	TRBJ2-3	CASSSSTGADTQYF	TGTGCCAGTAGTAGTTCGACAGGGGCAGATACGCAGTATTTT
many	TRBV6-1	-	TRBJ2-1	CASREGHEQFF	TGTGCCAGCAGGGAGGGCCACGAGCAGTTCTTC
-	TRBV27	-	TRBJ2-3	CASSLSGAGTTDTQYF	TGTGCCAGCAGTTTATCGGGGGCGGGAACCACAGATACGCAGTATTTT
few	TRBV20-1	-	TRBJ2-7	CSSRSYRSHEQYF	TGCAGTTCTAGATCCTATAGGTCCCACGAGCAGTACTTC